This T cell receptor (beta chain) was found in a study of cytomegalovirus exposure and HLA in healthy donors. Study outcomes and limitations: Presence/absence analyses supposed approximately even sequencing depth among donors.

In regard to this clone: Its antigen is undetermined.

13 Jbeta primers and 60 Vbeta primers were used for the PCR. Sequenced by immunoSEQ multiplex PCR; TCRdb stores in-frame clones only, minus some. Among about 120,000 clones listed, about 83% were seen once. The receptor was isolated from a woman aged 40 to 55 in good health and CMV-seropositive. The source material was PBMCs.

As DNA, the CDR3 is TGTGCCAGCAGTGATACGGGGGGCTACTATGGCTACACCTTC. It specifies CASSDTGGYYGYTF. The chain employs TRBV6-1 and TRBJ1-2, with D possibly matching TRBD1 (6 bases). V was pared by 3 bases and J by 3 bases, with 11 bases between. This CDR3 is built from 14 residues. The germline CDR1 and CDR2 sequences are MNHNS and SASEGT.